These 6 T cell receptor beta chains were all obtained from the same sample, sequenced in a study of CD8 T cells in Susac syndrome (dated by TCRdb to between 2019 and 2020). Library creation used the immunoSEQ multiplex PCR assay. RNA was extracted using the RNeasy kit, and about 0.45 to 1 ug of the RNA was reverse transcribed with random hexamers. TCRdb passed the public sequencing reads through fastp at Q25 and MiXCR, retaining productive beta sequences. Records with the same CDR3 protein are collapsed into one entry carrying the most frequent genes and DNA. The sample has fewer than 140,000 distinct CDR3 sequences on record, around 94% of them singletons. The ten largest clones represent over 0.4% of the sample. Input material: CD8+ T cells from PBMCs. The receptor source for this set is a human donor with Susac syndrome.

The V call is TRBV12-3 or TRBV12-4, the J call TRBJ2-5; 10 nucleotides line up with TRBD2. Trimming removed 4 bases from V and 4 bases from J; junction bases left unmatched: 3. The CDR3 contains 14 residues. The chain's CDR3 is CASSSSGGGETQYF. The CDR3 DNA is TGTGCCAGCAGTTCTAGCGGGGGAGGAGAGACCCAGTACTTC.

This chain connects TRBV25-1 to TRBJ1-5, with D possibly TRBD1 on 6 matching bases. Germline values: CDR1 MGHDK, CDR2 SYGVNS. Trimming stripped 1 base from V and 6 bases from J, with 13 bases between. The CDR3 covers 15 residues. The CDR3 sequence: CASSESGAISQPQHF. The CDR3 DNA sequence: TGTGCCAGCAGTGAATCGGGGGCAATCAGTCAGCCCCAGCATTTT.

The chain uses TRBV3-1 and TRBJ2-5, with D perhaps matching TRBD2 (6 bases). Per the germline V gene, CDR1 is LGHDT and CDR2 is YNNKEL (reference sequence). This CDR3 comprises 16 residues. Trimming took off 4 bases at V and 2 bases at J, with 17 bases between the two ends. The CDR3 here is CASSLMIAVPQETQYF. CDR3 DNA sequence: TGTGCCAGCAGCCTTATGATAGCGGTGCCGCAAGAGACCCAGTACTTC.

The J gene is TRBJ2-7, the V gene TRBV11-1; D is undetermined. The V end was cut by 4 bases, the J end by 0 bases, with 13 bases between. The CDR3 length is 15 residues. CDR1 is SGHAT, CDR2 FQDESV, per germline (reference sequence). CDR3 bases: TGTGCCAGCAGCTCTGCAGGCCCTCCCTCCTACGAGCAGTACTTC. This encodes CASSSAGPPSYEQYF.

The sample holds a few counts of this clonotype. The chain couples TRBV14 to TRBJ1-1; 7 positions agree with TRBD1. The CDR3 has 13 amino acids. Germline values: CDR1 SGHDN, CDR2 FVKESK. V lost 4 bases to trimming and J lost 1 base; unmatched junction nucleotides: 0. The CDR3 reads CASSRQGNTEAFF. The CDR3 region has the DNA TGTGCCAGCAGCCGACAGGGGAACACTGAAGCTTTCTTT.

The chain couples TRBV29-1 to TRBJ2-7, with D possibly being TRBD2 (5 bases). This CDR3 has 12 amino acids. V was shortened by 2 bases and J by 2 bases, with 7 bases between the two germline ends. Germline V CDR1 and CDR2: SQVTM, ANQGSEA. DNA of the CDR3: TGCAGCGTTGAAACTAGGACCTACGAGCAGTACTTC. Its protein is CSVETRTYEQYF.